The 22 T cell receptor beta chains reported below all come from one sample, sequenced in a study of CD4+ T cells in melanoma. TCRdb keeps only in-frame clones here, not all; method: immunoSEQ multiplex PCR. The sample contains almost 15,000 clones, over 80% of which appear only once. What was sequenced was cells from a culture (not recorded whether cultured in vitro). These receptors were collected from a human donor with melanoma.

The chain combines TRBV5-1 with TRBJ2-3; 7 bases are a match to TRBD1. V gave up 4 bases and J gave up 1 base; unmatched junction bases: 3. CDR1 is SGHRS and CDR2 is YFSETQ in the germline V gene. The CDR3 has 14 residues. CDR3 nucleotides: TGCGCCAGCAGCGTAGGGACAGGCACAGATACGCAGTATTTT. Translating gives CASSVGTGTDTQYF. The complete variable domain, with remaining parts taken from reference TRBV5-1 and TRBJ2-3, reads KAGVTQTPRYLIKTRGQQVTLSCSPISGHRSVSWYQQTPGQGLQFLFEYFSETQRNKGNFPGRFSGRQFSNSRSEMNVSTLELGDSALYLCASSVGTGTDTQYFGPGTRLTVL.

This clone has just a few counts. The chain links TRBV5-1 to TRBJ2-5, with D possibly being TRBD1 (6 bases). The CDR3 consists of 13 residues. In germline, CDR1 is SGHRS, CDR2 YFSETQ. The V gene lost 2 bases and the J gene lost 5 bases, with 10 bases spanning the gap. The CDR3 DNA sequence: TGCGCCAGCAGCTTACAGGGCTTGGAGACCCAGTACTTC. As protein: CASSLQGLETQYF.

This chain links TRBV30 with TRBJ2-7, with D maybe TRBD1 (5 bases). The V end was cut by 0 bases, the J end by 6 bases, with 12 bases between. This CDR3 is 13 amino acids long. CDR1 GTSNPN and CDR2 SVGIG come from the germline V gene (reference sequence). The CDR3 region has the DNA TGTGCCTGGAGTGTACAAGGGGCTGCCGAGCAGTACTTC. It encodes CAWSVQGAAEQYF.

V and J are TRBV5-4 and TRBJ2-3; D may match TRBD1 or TRBD2 (5 bases each). V was clipped by 3 bases and J by 1 base, with 12 bases between them. Germline lookup yields CDR1 SGHNT and CDR2 YYREEE (reference sequence). The length of the CDR3 is 15 residues. This chain's CDR3 is CASSSPGPGTDTQYF. The CDR3 DNA reads TGTGCCAGCAGCTCACCGGGACCAGGCACAGATACGCAGTATTTT.

There are a few counts of this clone. The chain employs TRBV29-1 and TRBJ1-1, with D unclear. The germline gives CDR1 SQVTM, CDR2 ANQGSEA. V was trimmed by 7 bases and J by 6 bases, leaving 15 bases between them. The CDR3 has 12 residues. The CDR3 region is CSALGLEAEAFF. The DNA for the CDR3 is TGCAGCGCCCTCGGCCTGGAGGCTGAAGCTTTCTTT.

V and J are TRBV30 and TRBJ1-2; tentatively, D is TRBD1 (5 bases). The V end was cut by 3 bases, the J end by 4 bases, with 12 bases between. The CDR3 consists of 13 residues. Germline assignment: CDR1 GTSNPN and CDR2 SVGIG (reference sequence). The CDR3 DNA reads TGTGCCTGGAGCCGGGACGGGAGCTATGGCTACACCTTC. Translated, it gives CAWSRDGSYGYTF.

The chain uses TRBV2 and TRBJ1-5, with 7 bases identical to TRBD1. The CDR3 runs 15 residues. Germline V CDR1 and CDR2: SNHLY, FYNNEI. With V trimmed by 7 bases and J by 2 bases, 8 bases remained unmatched. CDR3 sequence: CASTSGGGRNQPQHF. Here the CDR3 DNA reads TGTGCCAGCACCTCTGGAGGGGGCCGCAATCAGCCCCAGCATTTT. The variable domain in full, completed from reference TRBV2 and TRBJ1-5, reads EPEVTQTPSHQVTQMGQEVILRCVPISNHLYFYWYRQILGQKVEFLVSFYNNEISEKSEIFDDQFSVERPDGSNFTLKIRSTKLEDSAMYFCASTSGGGRNQPQHFGDGTRLSIL.

The chain recombines TRBV7-9 with TRBJ2-3; 7 bases agree with TRBD2. The V segment lost 4 bases and the J segment 4 bases; nucleotides outside the gene matches: 5. Looked up from germline, CDR1 is SEHNR and CDR2 is FQNEAQ (reference sequence). The CDR3 sequence is 14 residues long. CDR3 region: CASSSGLVADTQYF. In nucleotides, the CDR3 is TGTGCCAGCAGCTCCGGACTAGTGGCAGATACGCAGTATTTT.

V gene TRBV5-1 combines with J gene TRBJ1-1, with TRBD1 identical over 8 bases. Germline assignment: CDR1 SGHRS and CDR2 YFSETQ. V was pared by 4 bases and J by 2 bases, with 16 bases of the junction left unmatched. The CDR3 runs to 18 residues. CDR3 coding DNA: TGCGCCAGCAGCGCCCGACAGGGGCAGGCGGTACGAAACACTGAAGCTTTCTTT. It is translated as CASSARQGQAVRNTEAFF.

Concerning this clone: Other nucleotide sequences in the sample specify the same CDR3. The CDR3 nucleotides read TGTGCCAGCAGTTTAGCAAACTATGGCTACACCTTC. Protein product: CASSLANYGYTF. This chain joins TRBV5-6 and TRBJ1-2; D remains ambiguous. Germline V gene data show CDR1 as SGHDT and CDR2 as YYEEEE. V shed 5 bases and J shed 2 bases, with 7 bases lying between them. The CDR3 runs 12 residues.

The CDR3 spells CASSLSKSQNEQFF. CDR3 nucleotide sequence: TGTGCCAGCAGTTTATCGAAATCCCAGAATGAGCAGTTCTTC. J is TRBJ2-1 and V is TRBV27; D unclear. Trimming removed 0 bases from V and 7 bases from J, with 10 bases in between. This CDR3 has 14 amino acids. Germline assignment: CDR1 MNHEY and CDR2 SMNVEV (reference sequence).

J is TRBJ1-1 and V is TRBV27; 7 nucleotides match TRBD1. Germline-derived CDR1 and CDR2 are MNHEY and SMNVEV (reference sequence). V dropped 5 bases and J dropped 5; count of bases not matched to a gene: 11. This CDR3 is 15 amino acids long. DNA for the CDR3: TGTGCCAGCAGTCCCCATACTGGCAGGGGGACTGAAGCTTTCTTT. Translation: CASSPHTGRGTEAFF.

The chain carries TRBV28 and TRBJ2-1; the match to TRBD2 covers 7 bases. Per germline, CDR1 MDHEN and CDR2 SYDVKM. V dropped 8 bases and J dropped 5; count of bases not matched to a gene: 12. This CDR3 contains 15 residues. CDR3 sequence (DNA): TGTGCCAGCGGGGGGGAGGGTAGCGGTCACAATGAGCAGTTCTTC. This gives the protein CASGGEGSGHNEQFF.

The chain couples TRBV4-1 to TRBJ1-2; D unclear. This CDR3 contains 14 residues. The V gene's germline CDR1 is MGHRA and CDR2 YSYEKL. The V end lost 0 bases, the J end lost 8 bases, and 13 bases lay between the germline ends. DNA of the CDR3: TGCGCCAGCAGCCAAGATCCGCCAGCGGCGGGCTACACCTTC. Its protein is CASSQDPPAAGYTF.

The sample holds one count of this clone. The chain recombines TRBV10-2 with TRBJ1-1, with D perhaps TRBD1 (5 bases). Germline values: CDR1 WSHSY, CDR2 SAAADI. This CDR3 has 13 amino acids. V lost 3 bases and J lost 4, with 9 bases in between. The DNA of the CDR3 is TGCGCCAGCAGTGAAAACGGGGGCACTGAAGCTTTCTTT. Translation gives CASSENGGTEAFF.

The chain uses TRBV20-1 and TRBJ2-1; D remains unclear. Per germline, CDR1 DFQATT and CDR2 SNEGSKA (reference sequence). This CDR3 has 11 residues. The DNA of the CDR3 is TGCAGCGTGACCCAGAGGAATGAGCAGTTCTTC. Translated: CSVTQRNEQFF.

V usage is TRBV7-2 and J usage is TRBJ2-7, with TRBD2 identical over 8 bases. V gave up 5 bases and J gave up 2 bases; unmatched junction bases: 14. Germline assignment: CDR1 SGHTA and CDR2 FQGNSA. The CDR3 sequence is 17 residues long. The CDR3 sequence: CASSTRLGAGATYEQYF. The CDR3 DNA sequence: TGTGCCAGCAGCACACGCCTGGGAGCGGGGGCCACCTACGAGCAGTACTTC. The variable domain in full, completed from reference TRBV7-2 and TRBJ2-7, reads GAGVSQSPSNKVTEKGKDVELRCDPISGHTALYWYRQSLGQGLEFLIYFQGNSAPDKSGLPSDRFSAERTGGSVSTLTIQRTQQEDSAVYLCASSTRLGAGATYEQYFGPGTRLTVT.

The genes are TRBV7-8 and TRBJ2-3; D ambiguous. Trimming removed 3 bases from V and 4 bases from J, with 8 bases in between. This CDR3 has 13 amino acids. The germline CDR1 and CDR2 sequences are SGHVS and FQNEAQ. CDR3 residues: CASSFSGPDTQYF. The CDR3 coding sequence is TGTGCCAGCAGCTTCTCTGGGCCAGATACGCAGTATTTT.

This chain uses TRBV5-1 with TRBJ1-2, with D perhaps matching TRBD1 (6 bases). The CDR3 runs 14 residues. Germline-derived CDR1 and CDR2 are SGHRS and YFSETQ. Trimming took 4 bases from V and 4 from J, leaving 14 bases between them. The CDR3 nucleotides read TGCGCCAGCAGCGGAGGGGGGTTTGGCTATGGCTACACCTTC. Encoded protein: CASSGGGFGYGYTF.

This rearrangement joins TRBV5-4 to TRBJ2-6; D ambiguous. Germline V gene data show CDR1 as SGHNT and CDR2 as YYREEE (reference sequence). The CDR3 runs to 16 residues. V was pared by 4 bases and J by 0 bases, with 11 bases between. DNA for the CDR3: TGTGCCAGCAGCCGGTTAGGTTTCTCTGGGGCCAACGTCCTGACTTTC. This codes for CASSRLGFSGANVLTF.

CDR3 coding DNA: TGCGCCAGCAGCTTCCAAGAGACCCAGTACTTC. Encoded protein: CASSFQETQYF. V is TRBV5-1 and J is TRBJ2-5; D gene unclear. V lost 2 bases and J 1 base, leaving 0 bases between the germline ends. Germline V gives CDR1 SGHRS, CDR2 YFSETQ. CDR3 size: 11 residues.

The chain employs TRBV6-6 and TRBJ1-2; 8 bases map to TRBD1. Germline V gene data show CDR1 as MNHNY and CDR2 as SVGAGI (reference sequence). The trim removed 8 bases at V and 5 bases at J, leaving 16 bases unmatched. This CDR3 contains 16 residues. The CDR3 spells CASEPMGDRSLYGYTF. In DNA, the CDR3 is TGTGCCAGCGAGCCGATGGGGGACAGGTCGCTATATGGCTACACCTTC.